A single TCR beta chain is shown here with its context. There is no known antigen for this receptor. Nothing much larger sits one base from this clone, and base qualities are not available. This sample is drawn from a study of naive and memory T cell subsets (TCRdb year 2017). Turning to the overall study: An open-source, UMI-based TCR alpha and beta sequencing pipeline was applied to sorted naive and memory peripheral blood T cell subsets. IgG serology results and the functional CMV T cell responses were in complete agreement. RNA was DNase-treated and reverse transcribed with TCR constant-region primers, mostly using SuperScript III.

Library preparation used UMI-ligation and nested PCR. To cover both TRBC1 and TRBC2, the beta constant-region primer consisted of an equimolar mix of two oligonucleotides. Four rounds of PCR, combining the SP2 primer with nested alpha and beta constant-region primers, were used to amplify the ligated cDNA. A single-stranded oligonucleotide carrying the SP2 primer and a 12-nucleotide UMI was ligated to the 3' end of the cDNA by T4 RNA ligase 1. The ligation reaction was incubated at 16°C for about 20-24 hours. PCR2 was usually performed as a SYBR Green qPCR and halted at a preset threshold so that over-amplification would not occur. Agencourt AMPure XP magnetic beads were used for all purifications after the first. Libraries were quantified by Qubit and checked on a TapeStation, with a main peak expected near 650 bp. The pooled libraries were sequenced on an Illumina MiSeq using v2 2x251 paired-end kits, which usually yielded roughly 0.85-2.2 million reads per sample. Each sample's library went into the pool at approximately 4 nM, and roughly 5-7.5% PhiX was added to help with cluster recognition. The original methods were these. Using tag matching that tolerated one base-pair mismatch, Decombinator assigned V and J genes to FASTQ reads that had been processed by Demultiplexor. By using UMIs, Collapsinator corrected both sequencing errors and the frequency errors caused by PCR heterogeneity. TCRs were translated and CDR3s were extracted from the conserved cysteine to the FGXG phenylalanine by CDR3Translator, with non-productive sequences being flagged. Repertoires were subsampled to equal numbers of UMI-defined TCRs before Gini, Shannon entropy and inverse Simpson indices were calculated. Within the linear range, a power law was fitted by maximum likelihood to the distributions of clonotype abundance. When run on a single naive CD8 sample, MIGEC and the pipeline yielded similar UMI counts, similar unique TCR numbers and similar clonal distributions. In one analysis, naive TCRs also found in any memory subset of the same donor were removed from the naive repertoire. The repertoires were searched for around 7,000 CMV-associated CDR3 sequences that had been compiled from VDJdb and a published dataset. TCRdb took the public reads, trimmed them with fastp at Q25, ran MiXCR for clone calling and kept in-frame beta chains. Each CDR3 protein appears once, grouped with its most common genes and DNA. TCRdb's processing, not the study's, gives the V and J calls here. Across this sample there are around 100,000 distinct CDR3 sequences, with roughly 15% seen only once. The top ten constitute around 2.7% of the sample.

From V the trimming removes 5 bases and from J it removes 5 bases, while the gene matches leave 15 bases of the junction unaccounted for. Including cysteine and phenylalanine, the CDR3 has 17 amino acids. The read is trimmed to its CDR3 DNA, 51 bases read in frame from base 1. Overall results and qualifications from the work: No ground truth was available to validate the repertoire findings for the naive and memory subsets. TCR abundance followed a power law whose exponent differed between naive and memory subsets but was consistent across the three individuals. RNA-based TCR counts may be influenced by expression changes linked to T cell activation and differentiation. Once error correction was done, more than 95% of naive TCR sequences showed up just once, which made the naive abundance distributions much steeper than those of the memory subsets. Single alpha or beta chain sequences, rather than paired alpha/beta receptors, were used to define clonotypes. Naive repertoires, especially CD8, contained a few larger clonotypes, possibly memory cells re-expressing CD45RA. In both CD4 and CD8 cells, the Gini index increased while Shannon and inverse Simpson diversity decreased from naive through CM, EM and EMRA.

Separate amplification of TCR alpha and beta chain libraries was performed from the second PCR step onward. CMV status of each donor was established by measuring IFNgamma production from CD4+ T cells after fresh PBMCs were stimulated overnight with CMV viral lysate. Miltenyi beads were used first to positively select CD4 T cells, and CD8 T cells were then positively selected from the CD4-negative fraction. Cells stained for CD3, CD4, CD8, CD45RA, CD27 and a live/dead dye were sorted on a BD Aria II into four subsets by CD45RA and CD27. A few healthy volunteers provided blood, and the blood of each volunteer was split into CD4 and CD8 T cells and then into four differentiation subsets. Approximately 130 ml of peripheral blood was drawn per donor, and PBMC were isolated by Ficoll-Paque PLUS density-gradient centrifugation. The sorted cells were lysed in RLT buffer, after which RNA was extracted using a Qiagen RNeasy kit and kept at -80 degrees C.

This clonotype was sampled from a human donor in good health. The source material was naive CD8+ T cells from blood. Read against the paper, the sample's cell subset or site label means: naive T cells, CD45RA high CD27+. The chain was built from TRBV12-3 or TRBV12-4 and TRBJ1-2, with 9 middle bases fitting TRBD1. The DNA sequence reads TGTGCCAGCAGTATGATGCCCCCGGGACAGGGCCTATATGGCTACACCTTC. Translated, this gives CASSMMPPGQGLYGYTF.